The 29 T cell receptor beta chains in this list originate from one sample, sequenced in a study of blood T cell repertoires in COVID-19. Produced via immunoSEQ multiplex PCR; TCRdb's table is partial and in-frame only. The sample comprises over 150,000 clones, 82% of which are singletons, and under 12% rests with the top ten. The sample taken for sequencing was peripheral blood. These receptors were collected from a woman aged 80 or over with active or convalescent COVID-19.

Comment on this clone: A much larger clone differs by one base, so this may be a read error. This chain connects TRBV5-6 to TRBJ2-1; D may be TRBD1 (6 bases). The CDR3 contains 13 residues. Trimming cost V 4 bases and J 7 bases, with 12 bases left between them. The germline gives CDR1 SGHDT, CDR2 YYEEEE. CDR3 nucleotide sequence: TGTGCCAGCAGCCCCCCAGGGGCGAATGAGCAGTTCTTC. Translated, it gives CASSPPGANEQFF.

This clone was found a few times. The chain links TRBV5-1 to TRBJ1-1; D possibly corresponds to TRBD1 (6 bases). Germline V gene lookup returns CDR1 SGHRS and CDR2 YFSETQ. The CDR3 totals 14 residues. V was shortened by 5 bases and J by 3 bases, with 14 bases between the two germline ends. The chain's CDR3 is CASSLQGFDTEAFF. Written as DNA, the CDR3 is TGCGCCAGCAGTTTACAGGGTTTCGACACTGAAGCTTTCTTT.

V and J are TRBV30 and TRBJ1-1; a possible D gene is TRBD1 (5 bases). Trimming cost V 3 bases and J 4 bases, with 15 bases left between them. Germline lookup yields CDR1 GTSNPN and CDR2 SVGIG (reference sequence). This CDR3 is built from 14 residues. The CDR3 protein is CAWRPLGGSTEAFF. CDR3 bases: TGTGCCTGGAGGCCCCTGGGGGGAAGCACTGAAGCTTTCTTT.

The gene calls are TRBV6-5 and TRBJ1-2; TRBD1 aligns across 10 bases. Germline V gene data show CDR1 as MNHEY and CDR2 as SVGAGI. This CDR3 comprises 15 residues. J was trimmed by 0 bases and V by 6 bases; bases with no gene match: 4. As DNA, the CDR3 is TGTGCCAGCAGGGGACAGGGGTGGTCTAACTATGGCTACACCTTC. Its protein is CASRGQGWSNYGYTF.

The chain uses TRBV6-5 and TRBJ2-1, with 13 bases matching TRBD2. Trimming cost V 0 bases and J 9 bases; bases outside gene matches: 5. Germline CDR1 MNHEY, CDR2 SVGAGI. This CDR3 has 16 residues. The CDR3 coding sequence is TGTGCCAGCAGTTACTCCTGGACTAGCGGGAGCTCTGAGCAGTTCTTC. Translated: CASSYSWTSGSSEQFF.

This clone has just one count. The CDR3 is CASSGLAGEAEQFF. CDR3 sequence (DNA): TGCGCCAGCAGTGGACTAGCGGGAGAGGCTGAGCAGTTCTTC. The chain has TRBV10-1 and TRBJ2-1, with 12 bases aligning to TRBD2. Per germline, CDR1 WNHNN and CDR2 SYGVQD (reference sequence). The V gene end was trimmed by 4 bases and the J gene end by 9 bases; junction bases not matched to a gene: 4. The CDR3 runs 14 residues.

V and J are TRBV6-4 and TRBJ1-5; 8 bases line up with TRBD1. This CDR3 has 18 amino acids. CDR1 and CDR2 (germline): MRHNA, SNTAGT. Unmatched junction bases numbered 15, after V lost 3 bases and J lost 5 bases. CDR3 sequence: CASSEVEGRGRVYQPQHF. CDR3 DNA sequence: TGTGCCAGCAGTGAGGTGGAGGGCAGGGGGCGCGTCTATCAGCCCCAGCATTTT.

The V call is TRBV5-1, the J call TRBJ1-1, with D uncertain. The CDR3 covers 13 residues. The germline CDR1 and CDR2 sequences are SGHRS and YFSETQ. Deletions cut 4 bases from V and 4 bases from J, with 11 bases between. The CDR3 DNA sequence: TGCGCCAGCAGCCTGGCCCCCCGCACTGAAGCTTTCTTT. It encodes CASSLAPRTEAFF.

This clone was recorded a few times. J is TRBJ2-2 and V is TRBV24-1; TRBD2 aligns across 11 bases. Losses at the gene ends were 3 bases for V and 12 bases for J; bases not matched to a gene: 11. The germline V gene has CDR1 KGHDR and CDR2 SFDVKD. This CDR3 is 16 amino acids long. The CDR3 loop is CATSDAGLAGRKKLFF. The CDR3 DNA sequence: TGTGCCACCAGTGATGCAGGACTAGCGGGCAGGAAGAAGCTGTTTTTT.

The V gene is TRBV9, the J gene TRBJ2-1; D unclear. Looked up from germline, CDR1 is SGDLS and CDR2 is YYNGEE. The germline V and J ends were trimmed by 3 bases and 2 bases, with 12 bases remaining between them. The CDR3 spans 15 residues. CDR3 DNA: TGTGCCAGCAGCGCCGACTTTTCCACCTACAATGAGCAGTTCTTC. It translates to CASSADFSTYNEQFF.

The rearrangement links TRBV30 to TRBJ2-5; tentatively, D is TRBD2 (5 bases). This CDR3 is 12 amino acids long. Germline loops: CDR1 GTSNPN, CDR2 SVGIG (reference sequence). Trimming shortened V by 4 bases and J by 2 bases, and 8 bases separated the two germline ends. CDR3 residues: CAWNSGQETQYF. The CDR3 DNA reads TGTGCCTGGAACTCGGGGCAAGAGACCCAGTACTTC. Combining the CDR3 with reference TRBV30 and TRBJ2-5 gives the whole variable domain SQTIHQWPATLVQPVGSPLSLECTVEGTSNPNLYWYRQAAGRGLQLLFYSVGIGQISSEVPQNLSASRPQDRQFILSSKKLLLSDSGFYLCAWNSGQETQYFGPGTRLLVL.

The chain links TRBV5-5 to TRBJ1-6; no reliable D call. Germline CDR1 SGHKS, CDR2 YYEKEE (reference sequence). The CDR3 is 13 amino acids. Trimming shortened V by 2 bases and J by 7 bases, and 7 bases separated the two germline ends. CDR3 coding DNA: TGTGCCAGCAGCTTTGAGCCGAATTCACCCCTCCACTTT. Its protein product is CASSFEPNSPLHF.

J is TRBJ2-7 and V is TRBV18; maybe TRBD1 (5 bases). V gave up 3 bases and J gave up 1 base, with 16 bases separating them. This CDR3 is built from 16 residues. Germline values: CDR1 KGHSH, CDR2 LQKENI. CDR3 amino acids: CASSPQGASGSYEQYF. The CDR3 DNA is TGTGCCAGCTCACCCCAGGGTGCCTCGGGTTCCTACGAGCAGTACTTC.

V is TRBV2 and J is TRBJ1-5, with D tentatively TRBD1 (6 bases). The CDR3 sequence is 13 residues long. V was clipped by 8 bases and J by 6 bases, with 14 bases between them. Per germline, CDR1 SNHLY and CDR2 FYNNEI. Here the CDR3 DNA reads TGTGCCAGCTGTTTACAGGGTGCTCAGCCCCAGCATTTT. This sequence encodes CASCLQGAQPQHF.

There are a few counts of this clone. This rearrangement joins TRBV12-5 to TRBJ1-1, with TRBD1 matching 10 bases. Trimming took 0 bases from V and 2 from J; bases not matched to a gene: 6. Germline assignment: CDR1 LGHNT and CDR2 FRNRAP. The CDR3 has 17 amino acids. The chain's CDR3 is CASGLVRGTGDNTEAFF. DNA of the CDR3: TGTGCTAGTGGTTTGGTTCGTGGGACAGGGGATAACACTGAAGCTTTCTTT.

The chain links TRBV12-3 or TRBV12-4 to TRBJ2-7; D not resolved. V gave up 2 bases and J gave up 5 bases, with 7 bases separating them. The CDR3 totals 12 residues. Written as DNA, the CDR3 is TGTGCCAGCAGTTTATCCGTCCACGAGCAGTACTTC. Its protein product is CASSLSVHEQYF.

This clone has just a few counts. Different DNA sequences within this sample yield the same CDR3. The V gene is TRBV19, the J gene TRBJ1-2; D is uncertain. The CDR3 consists of 13 residues. The ends were cut back, 5 bases at V and 1 base at J, with 8 bases in the middle. The germline CDR1 and CDR2 sequences are LNHDA and SQIVND (reference sequence). CDR3 sequence reads: CASSLAFNYGYTF. The CDR3, as DNA: TGTGCCAGTAGTCTGGCCTTTAACTATGGCTACACCTTC.

The chain has TRBV6-5 and TRBJ2-6; the D gene is possibly TRBD1 (6 bases). Germline CDR1 MNHEY, CDR2 SVGAGI. The CDR3 has 15 residues. Trimming pared 8 bases from V and 1 base from J, leaving 12 bases between. The CDR3 spells CASRIGGSGANVLTF. DNA of the CDR3: TGTGCCAGCCGAATAGGGGGATCTGGGGCCAACGTCCTGACTTTC.

A single count supports this clone. The V gene is TRBV27, the J gene TRBJ2-7; 11 bases align to TRBD2. In germline, CDR1 is MNHEY, CDR2 SMNVEV (reference sequence). J was trimmed by 3 bases and V by 4 bases; bases with no gene match: 2. The CDR3 spans 14 residues. CDR3 in DNA: TGTGCCAGCAGTTCAGGGACTAGCGGCTACGAGCAGTACTTC. This sequence encodes CASSSGTSGYEQYF.

This chain connects TRBV2 to TRBJ1-6, with 8 bases matching TRBD1. This CDR3 comprises 13 residues. The V gene end was trimmed by 5 bases and the J gene end by 7 bases; junction bases not matched to a gene: 1. CDR1 is SNHLY and CDR2 is FYNNEI in the germline V gene. CDR3 in amino acids: CASSPGGNSPLHF. As DNA, the CDR3 is TGTGCCAGCAGTCCAGGGGGCAATTCACCCCTCCACTTT.

The chain has TRBV6-5 and TRBJ2-7, with TRBD2 as a possible D gene (5 bases). The V gene's germline CDR1 is MNHEY and CDR2 SVGAGI. V was shortened by 11 bases and J by 7 bases, with 15 bases between the two germline ends. CDR3 length: 11 residues. CDR3 DNA sequence: TGTGCCTTACAGCGTTGGGAGGAGCAGTACTTC. It translates to CALQRWEEQYF.

The V call is TRBV5-1, the J call TRBJ2-1; TRBD1 might be the D (5 bases). The CDR3 runs to 15 residues. V lost 0 bases and J 1 base, leaving 8 bases between the germline ends. Germline assignment: CDR1 SGHRS and CDR2 YFSETQ. The CDR3 coding sequence is TGCGCCAGCAGCTTGGTACAGGTTTCCTACAATGAGCAGTTCTTC. Protein product: CASSLVQVSYNEQFF.

The chain is built from TRBV4-1 and TRBJ2-6; TRBD2 is a possible D gene (6 bases). Looked up from germline, CDR1 is MGHRA and CDR2 is YSYEKL. V was clipped by 1 base and J by 2 bases, with 18 bases between them. This CDR3 is built from 19 residues. The CDR3 nucleotides are TGCGCCAGCAGCCAAGTCCTCGGTCGTGGCGGGACTGGGGCCAACGTCCTGACTTTC. Its protein product is CASSQVLGRGGTGANVLTF.

The chain employs TRBV6-5 and TRBJ1-5, with 9 nucleotides matching TRBD1. Looked up from germline, CDR1 is MNHEY and CDR2 is SVGAGI. The length of the CDR3 is 13 residues. The CDR3, as DNA: TGTGCGGGGGGATGGACAGGGGATCAGCCCCAGCATTTT. Its protein product is CAGGWTGDQPQHF.

This chain links TRBV18 with TRBJ1-1; D is possibly TRBD1 (6 bases). Trimming took 9 bases from V and 8 from J, leaving 19 bases between them. The germline V gene has CDR1 KGHSH and CDR2 LQKENI. This CDR3 has 13 residues. The DNA for the CDR3 is TGTGCCAGTCAAACAGGACAGTCTCTCGAAGCTTTCTTT. This codes for CASQTGQSLEAFF.

The chain carries TRBV6-5 and TRBJ2-5, with 7 bases fitting TRBD2. V gave up 7 bases and J gave up 2 bases; unmatched junction bases: 10. Per germline, CDR1 MNHEY and CDR2 SVGAGI. The CDR3 runs 15 residues. CDR3 protein: CASIWSGNTQETQYF. CDR3 bases: TGTGCCAGCATTTGGAGCGGGAACACGCAAGAGACCCAGTACTTC.

V usage is TRBV7-2 and J usage is TRBJ2-3; D gene uncertain. Trimming removed 1 base at V and 2 bases at J, with 7 bases between. CDR3 length equals 14 residues. CDR1 SGHTA and CDR2 FQGNSA come from the germline V gene. CDR3: CASSLGAYTDTQYF. The CDR3 coding sequence is TGTGCCAGCAGCTTAGGAGCCTACACAGATACGCAGTATTTT. Together with reference TRBV7-2 and TRBJ2-3, the CDR3 gives the full variable domain: GAGVSQSPSNKVTEKGKDVELRCDPISGHTALYWYRQSLGQGLEFLIYFQGNSAPDKSGLPSDRFSAERTGGSVSTLTIQRTQQEDSAVYLCASSLGAYTDTQYFGPGTRLTVL.

The chain couples TRBV11-2 to TRBJ2-3; 9 positions agree with TRBD2. The CDR3 is made up of 16 amino acids. The V gene's germline CDR1 is SGHAT and CDR2 FQNNGV. The V segment lost 5 bases and the J segment 0 bases; nucleotides outside the gene matches: 6. The CDR3 bases are TGTGCCAGCAGCCTACTGACTAGCGGAAGCACAGATACGCAGTATTTT. Translated, it gives CASSLLTSGSTDTQYF.

This clone appeared a few times. The V and J genes are TRBV5-6 and TRBJ2-7; 11 nucleotides agree with TRBD2. V dropped 3 bases and J dropped 2; count of bases not matched to a gene: 4. Germline-derived CDR1 and CDR2 are SGHDT and YYEEEE. The CDR3 has 15 residues. CDR3 residues: CASSSPSGGTYEQYF. CDR3 DNA sequence: TGTGCCAGCAGCTCCCCTAGCGGGGGGACCTACGAGCAGTACTTC.